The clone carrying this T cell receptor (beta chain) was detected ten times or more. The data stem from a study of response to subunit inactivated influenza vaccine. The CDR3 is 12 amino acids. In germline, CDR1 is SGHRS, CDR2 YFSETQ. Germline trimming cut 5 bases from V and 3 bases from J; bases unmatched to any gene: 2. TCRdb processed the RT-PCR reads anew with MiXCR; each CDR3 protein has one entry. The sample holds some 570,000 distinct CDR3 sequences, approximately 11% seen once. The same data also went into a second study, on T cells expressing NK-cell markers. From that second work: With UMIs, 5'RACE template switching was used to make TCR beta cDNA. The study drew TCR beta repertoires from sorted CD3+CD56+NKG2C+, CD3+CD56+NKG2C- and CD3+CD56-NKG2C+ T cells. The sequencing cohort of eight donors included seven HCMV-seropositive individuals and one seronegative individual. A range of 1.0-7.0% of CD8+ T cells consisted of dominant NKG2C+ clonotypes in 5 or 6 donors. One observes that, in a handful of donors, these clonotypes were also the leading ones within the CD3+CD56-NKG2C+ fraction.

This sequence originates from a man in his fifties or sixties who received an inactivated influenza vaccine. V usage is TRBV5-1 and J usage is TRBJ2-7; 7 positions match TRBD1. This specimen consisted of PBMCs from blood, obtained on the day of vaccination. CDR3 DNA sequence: TGCGCCAGCAGTGGGACAGACTACGAGCAGTACTTC. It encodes CASSGTDYEQYF.